Listed here are 15 T cell receptor beta chains from one sample, sequenced in a study of early T cells in non-severe SARS-CoV-2 infection. TCRdb reprocessed the 5' RACE reads via MiXCR and lists one record per CDR3 protein. This table has about 55,000 distinct CDR3 sequences, 5.5% to 8.5% appearing once. This specimen consisted of whole blood, obtained at baseline. The receptors come from an adult who was a healthcare worker with PCR-confirmed SARS-CoV-2 infection or an uninfected control (not recorded which).

This clonotype was counted between two and nine times. V and J are TRBV2 and TRBJ2-5, with 11 bases matching TRBD2. Germline assignment: CDR1 SNHLY and CDR2 FYNNEI. V lost 4 bases to trimming and J lost 1 base; unmatched junction nucleotides: 2. The CDR3 has 15 amino acids. The CDR3 protein is CASSVGLAVQETQYF. The CDR3 DNA sequence: TGTGCCAGCAGTGTGGGACTAGCGGTCCAAGAGACCCAGTACTTC.

This clonotype was counted ten times or more. V usage is TRBV28 and J usage is TRBJ2-7; unclear D gene. The V end was cut by 1 base, the J end by 5 bases, with 9 bases between. Per the germline V gene, CDR1 is MDHEN and CDR2 is SYDVKM. The CDR3 is 13 amino acids. The CDR3: CASSLSAPNEQYF. In nucleotides, the CDR3 is TGTGCCAGCAGTTTATCCGCCCCTAACGAGCAGTACTTC.

This chain joins TRBV23-1 and TRBJ2-3; weak D call: TRBD1 (5 bases). TRBV23-1 is annotated as an ORF whose role is uncertain. This CDR3 is 14 amino acids long. V was pared by 5 bases and J by 2 bases, with 11 bases between. The CDR3 DNA reads as TGCGCCAGCAGTGGGCAGGGAATCACAGATACGCAGTATTTT. Translating it yields CASSGQGITDTQYF.

This clonotype occurred many times. This chain connects TRBV12-3 or TRBV12-4 to TRBJ1-1; possibly TRBD1 for D (5 bases). The CDR3 totals 13 residues. Trimming pared 0 bases from V and 4 bases from J, leaving 6 bases between. The CDR3 is CASSLARGTEAFF. The DNA of the CDR3 is TGTGCCAGCAGTTTAGCGAGGGGCACTGAAGCTTTCTTT.

This clonotype was found a few times. The gene calls are TRBV4-3 and TRBJ2-1; tentative D call: TRBD1 (6 bases). CDR3 length: 16 residues. Between the trimmed V and J ends, which lost 5 bases and 7 bases, there was a span of 21 bases. Germline CDR1 is LGHNA and CDR2 is YSLEER. Here the CDR3 DNA reads TGCGCCAGCAGCGCGCTTACCGGGACATCCCAAAATGAGCAGTTCTTC. Amino acids: CASSALTGTSQNEQFF.

A few counts support this clonotype. The V and J genes are TRBV28 and TRBJ2-2, with D tentatively TRBD1 (5 bases). Germline CDR1 MDHEN, CDR2 SYDVKM. V was pared by 2 bases and J by 3 bases, with 7 bases between. The CDR3 is 14 amino acids. The CDR3 sequence is CASSLQGDTGELFF. The CDR3 nucleotides read TGTGCCAGCAGTTTACAGGGTGACACCGGGGAGCTGTTTTTT.

This clonotype was counted many times. The genes are TRBV7-6 and TRBJ2-1; D could derive from TRBD1 or TRBD2 (5 bases each). Germline-derived CDR1 and CDR2 are SGHVS and FNYEAQ. The CDR3 has 14 amino acids. Between the trimmed V and J ends, which lost 5 bases and 4 bases, there was a span of 12 bases. The CDR3 protein is CASSRDAVYNEQFF. Written as DNA, the CDR3 is TGTGCCAGCAGCCGGGACGCGGTGTACAATGAGCAGTTCTTC. The full variable domain, rest sourced from reference TRBV7-6 and TRBJ2-1, is GAGVSQSPRYKVTKRGQDVALRCDPISGHVSLYWYRQALGQGPEFLTYFNYEAQQDKSGLPNDRFSAERPEGSISTLTIQRTEQRDSAMYRCASSRDAVYNEQFFGPGTRLTVL.

This clonotype was seen at least ten times. This rearrangement joins TRBV28 to TRBJ2-3, with 9 positions matching TRBD2. From germline, CDR1 is MDHEN and CDR2 SYDVKM. J gave up 2 bases and V 4 bases, and 7 bases lay outside the gene matches. This CDR3 spans 16 amino acids. The CDR3 sequence: CASSSSAGGNTDTQYF. In nucleotides, the CDR3 is TGTGCCAGCAGTTCTTCCGCGGGGGGGAACACAGATACGCAGTATTTT.

As to this clonotype: A much more abundant neighbour one base away suggests this may be a read error. The chain links TRBV12-3 or TRBV12-4 to TRBJ2-2; D is uncertain. The CDR3 has 14 residues. CDR3 bases: TGTGTCAGCAGCCGGGTTACGGTCACCGGGGAGCTGTTTTTT. Translating gives CVSSRVTVTGELFF.

The chain recombines TRBV6-6 with TRBJ2-5; possible D gene TRBD1, 6 bases. Trimming took 6 bases from V and 1 from J, leaving 9 bases between them. Germline CDR1 reads MNHNY; CDR2 reads SVGAGI (reference sequence). The CDR3 totals 13 residues. CDR3 DNA: TGTGCCAGCAGGGACAGAGTCCAAGAGACCCAGTACTTC. This codes for CASRDRVQETQYF.

This clonotype was seen many times. The chain combines TRBV29-1 with TRBJ1-4; tentative D call: TRBD1 (5 bases). This CDR3 has 13 amino acids. Germline CDR1 reads SQVTM; CDR2 reads ANQGSEA. The V and J ends lost 7 bases and 7 bases respectively, with 16 bases between them. The CDR3 loop is CSALRGGSEKLFF. The CDR3 DNA follows: TGCAGCGCCTTACGGGGGGGGAGTGAAAAACTGTTTTTT.

The genes are TRBV7-2 and TRBJ2-5, with D hard to call. The germline V gene encodes CDR1 SGHTA and CDR2 FQGNSA. The CDR3 consists of 13 residues. V gave up 1 base and J gave up 5 bases, with 8 bases separating them. CDR3 amino acids: CASSLEPRETQYF. CDR3 nucleotide sequence: TGTGCCAGCAGCTTAGAGCCGAGGGAGACCCAGTACTTC.

This clonotype was seen at least ten times. V and J are TRBV20-1 and TRBJ2-7; 12 bases line up with TRBD2. V shed 3 bases, J shed 2 bases, and the junction held 5 bases outside the gene matches. Germline CDR1 reads DFQATT; CDR2 reads SNEGSKA (reference sequence). The CDR3 has 15 amino acids. The DNA for the CDR3 is TGCAGTGCTAGGCAATGGACTAGCGGGACCTACGAGCAGTACTTC. Translated: CSARQWTSGTYEQYF.

This clonotype was observed at least ten times. The genes are TRBV28 and TRBJ2-5, with D unclear. The CDR3 totals 12 residues. From germline, CDR1 is MDHEN and CDR2 SYDVKM. V gave up 6 bases and J gave up 7 bases, with 12 bases separating them. The CDR3 sequence: CASSRQTLTQYF. The DNA for the CDR3 is TGTGCCAGCAGCCGACAAACACTGACCCAGTACTTC.

This sequence joins TRBV4-2 and TRBJ2-1; D might be TRBD1 or TRBD2, each matching 5 bases. This CDR3 contains 16 residues. CDR1 and CDR2 (germline): LGHNA, YNFKEQ. Deletions cut 4 bases from V and 3 bases from J, with 16 bases between. CDR3 residues: CASSPQGGEFYNEQFF. The DNA of the CDR3 is TGTGCCAGCAGCCCTCAGGGTGGGGAGTTCTACAATGAGCAGTTCTTC.